This T cell receptor beta chain was recorded in a study of shared clonotypes between healthy human individuals. General study findings and limits: Rarefaction curves obtained for sorted subsets showed sequencing incomplete despite large depth.

Adult Caucasians living in Nashville, Tennessee made up all of the donors. Division of CD4+ cells produced a CD45RA+ naive subset and a CD45RA-negative memory subset. Every immunoSEQ plate was one replicate of a subset's evenly spread DNA. The assay was immunoSEQ multiplex PCR, and TCRdb's table has in-frame clones only and misses some. Among about 610,000 clones, 97% were seen once, and the ten largest hold about 0.06%. V was trimmed by 4 bases and J by 0 bases, leaving 4 bases between them. The CDR3 extends over 13 amino acids. Germline CDR1 is SGHDN and CDR2 is FVKESK. Turning to this clone: Its antigen is currently unknown.

V gene TRBV14 combines with J gene TRBJ1-3; D gene unclear. Sequenced input: naive CD4+ T cells sorted from blood. Subset meaning: CD45RA+ positively selected. The TCR originated in a woman aged 30 to 39 in good health. This CDR3 reads CASSPPSGNTIYF. The CDR3 DNA reads TGTGCCAGCAGCCCGCCCTCTGGAAACACCATATATTTT.